Below are 13 T cell receptor beta chains sequenced from a single sample in a study of T cell clones after liver transplantation (dated by TCRdb to the late 2010s). The sample's time point label, decoded: pre-transplant. The method behind the library was the immunoSEQ multiplex PCR assay. TCRdb obtained this table from immuneACCESS and retained in-frame rearrangements with V and J assigned. These tables miss some clones; where compared with another copy, unresolved V genes account for less than half of the shortfall, and the remainder is unexplained. The sample table shows 12,000 to 15,000 clones, and around 90% are seen once. The leading ten clones occupy approximately 50% of the sample. Sequencing used CD8+ T cells from blood, obtained before liver transplant. The receptors originated from a human donor who received a liver transplant.

The chain has TRBV6-5 and TRBJ1-5; a possible D gene is TRBD1 (6 bases). V lost 6 bases and J lost 7, with 16 bases in between. Germline CDR1 and CDR2: MNHEY and SVGAGI. CDR3 length equals 14 residues. CDR3 residues: CASRTGSGVQPQHF. The CDR3 region has the DNA TGTGCCAGCAGGACCGGCTCAGGGGTCCAGCCCCAGCATTTT.

The chain joins TRBV4-1 to TRBJ2-1; TRBD2 aligns across 8 bases. Trimming took 7 bases from V and 7 from J; bases not matched to a gene: 9. There are 14 residues in the CDR3. Germline V lookup: CDR1 MGHRA, CDR2 YSYEKL. The CDR3 nucleotides read TGCGCCAGCACCTTGGGTAGCGGGACGAATGAGCAGTTCTTC. Its translation is CASTLGSGTNEQFF.

The V call is TRBV9, the J call TRBJ2-7, with D perhaps being TRBD1 or TRBD2 (5 bases each). Germline CDR1 is SGDLS and CDR2 is YYNGEE. The V gene lost 1 base and the J gene lost 7 bases, with 18 bases spanning the gap. This CDR3 has 15 residues. CDR3 protein: CASSVHGTPNREQYF. The CDR3 DNA is TGTGCCAGCAGCGTACACGGGACGCCCAACCGAGAGCAGTACTTC.

The chain joins TRBV28 to TRBJ2-4, with TRBD1 matching over 8 bases. V gave up 3 bases and J gave up 8 bases; unmatched junction bases: 6. The CDR3 sequence is 14 residues long. Germline CDR1 is MDHEN and CDR2 is SYDVKM. The CDR3 DNA follows: TGTGCCAGCAGTTTTCGACAGGGGAACCACATTCAGTACTTC. Its protein product is CASSFRQGNHIQYF.

The chain is built from TRBV27 and TRBJ2-1, with TRBD2 matching over 14 bases. The V gene end was trimmed by 4 bases and the J gene end by 3 bases; junction bases not matched to a gene: 5. Germline V gene lookup returns CDR1 MNHEY and CDR2 SMNVEV (reference sequence). CDR3 length: 17 residues. CDR3 nucleotides: TGTGCCAGCAGTTACCGACTAGCGGGAGGGATCTACAATGAGCAGTTCTTC. Translation gives CASSYRLAGGIYNEQFF.

V gene TRBV6-5 combines with J gene TRBJ1-5; D might be TRBD1 (5 bases). Germline CDR1 reads MNHEY; CDR2 reads SVGAGI. Trimming pared 6 bases from V and 2 bases from J, leaving 14 bases between. This CDR3 region has 15 residues. The CDR3 reads CASSLLGGGNQPQHF. CDR3 nucleotides: TGTGCCAGCAGCCTTCTGGGGGGAGGCAATCAGCCCCAGCATTTT.

This clone has only one observation. CDR3 region: CASSLGGGYEQYF. Written as DNA, the CDR3 is TGTGCCAGCAGCCTTGGGGGCGGCTACGAGCAGTACTTC. J is TRBJ2-7 and V is TRBV7-3, with a weak D call TRBD1 (6 bases). The germline CDR1 and CDR2 sequences are SGHTA and FQGTGA. V was cut by 5 bases and J by 3 bases, with 11 bases left in between. The CDR3 runs 13 residues.

The rearrangement joins TRBV27 to TRBJ2-1, with 7 bases matching TRBD2. The CDR3 runs to 15 residues. Germline V CDR1 and CDR2: MNHEY, SMNVEV (reference sequence). The junction had 8 bases not matched to a gene; V was cut back by 2 bases and J by 7 bases. CDR3 sequence: CASSLGWEGVNEQFF. In nucleotides, the CDR3 is TGTGCCAGCAGTTTAGGGTGGGAGGGAGTGAATGAGCAGTTCTTC.

The chain links TRBV5-5 to TRBJ1-1; 9 bases are a match to TRBD1. V lost 2 bases to trimming and J lost 0 bases; unmatched junction nucleotides: 11. The CDR3 spans 18 residues. Germline V gives CDR1 SGHKS, CDR2 YYEKEE (reference sequence). The DNA of the CDR3 is TGTGCCAGCAGCTTCGTTGCCGGACAGGGGAAAATGAACACTGAAGCTTTCTTT. Its protein product is CASSFVAGQGKMNTEAFF.

The chain joins TRBV7-8 to TRBJ1-5, with TRBD1 as a possible D gene (6 bases). The CDR3 runs 17 residues. Germline values: CDR1 SGHVS, CDR2 FQNEAQ. The V gene lost 5 bases and the J gene lost 5 bases, with 22 bases spanning the gap. CDR3 amino acids: CASSRLQIGQLDQPQHF. DNA for the CDR3: TGTGCCAGCAGCCGCCTACAGATTGGACAGTTGGATCAGCCCCAGCATTTT.

The rearrangement joins TRBV27 to TRBJ2-5; D ambiguous. Trimming removed 4 bases from V and 5 bases from J, with 11 bases in between. The CDR3 runs 13 residues. Germline V gene sequence: CDR1 MNHEY, CDR2 SMNVEV (reference sequence). In DNA, the CDR3 is TGTGCCAGCAGTTACGGGCCTTGGGAGACCCAGTACTTC. The encoded protein is CASSYGPWETQYF.

On this clone: Other DNA sequences from this sample encode an identical CDR3 as well. V is TRBV4-1 and J is TRBJ2-7, with D perhaps matching TRBD2 (6 bases). CDR3 length: 14 residues. V lost 4 bases and J 0 bases, leaving 10 bases between the germline ends. In germline, CDR1 is MGHRA, CDR2 YSYEKL. CDR3 sequence (DNA): TGCGCCAGCAGCCCACGGGACTCCTCCTACGAGCAGTACTTC. Its translation is CASSPRDSSYEQYF.

The V call is TRBV2, the J call TRBJ2-4, with a tentative D call TRBD2 (5 bases). The germline gives CDR1 SNHLY, CDR2 FYNNEI. This CDR3 is built from 14 residues. V gave up 6 bases and J gave up 2 bases, with 11 bases separating them. CDR3 in DNA: TGTGCCAGCAGGCCCGGGATGCCCAAAAACATTCAGTACTTC. The encoded protein is CASRPGMPKNIQYF.